Shown below are 14 T cell receptor beta chains from a single sample sequenced in a study of blood T cell repertoires in COVID-19. Libraries were prepared by immunoSEQ multiplex PCR; TCRdb keeps only in-frame clonotypes and omits some of them. This table has 100,000 to 150,000 clones, roughly 90% appearing once. The specimen was peripheral blood. The receptors derive from a man in his 60s with COVID-19, enrolled during active disease.

V and J are TRBV28 and TRBJ2-2; 13 nucleotides line up with TRBD2. Germline V gives CDR1 MDHEN, CDR2 SYDVKM. The V and J ends lost 5 bases and 4 bases, in that order; junction bases with no gene match: 7. This CDR3 is 17 amino acids long. The CDR3 nucleotides read TGTGCCAGCAGTCCACTCGGACTAGCGGGGGCCACCGGGGAGCTGTTTTTT. Its translation: CASSPLGLAGATGELFF.

The J gene is TRBJ1-1, the V gene TRBV12-5; D unresolved. This CDR3 region has 15 residues. Per germline, CDR1 LGHNT and CDR2 FRNRAP. The V end was cut by 1 base, the J end by 1 base, with 10 bases between. The chain's CDR3 is CASGLEPPQNTEAFF. CDR3 coding DNA: TGTGCTAGTGGTTTGGAGCCCCCGCAGAACACTGAAGCTTTCTTT.

The chain has TRBV6-5 and TRBJ2-7; D call uncertain. CDR1 and CDR2 (germline): MNHEY, SVGAGI. The V end lost 5 bases, the J end lost 6 bases, and 14 bases lay between the germline ends. The CDR3 has 13 amino acids. CDR3 amino acids: CASSPRSEREQYF. CDR3 DNA: TGTGCCAGCAGTCCACGATCCGAGCGCGAGCAGTACTTC.

V is TRBV7-8 and J is TRBJ2-3; the match to TRBD2 covers 8 bases. Germline CDR1 SGHVS, CDR2 FQNEAQ. The V gene end was trimmed by 1 base and the J gene end by 10 bases; junction bases not matched to a gene: 13. The CDR3 covers 16 residues. CDR3 residues: CASSLVGRGAPGAQYF. The CDR3 DNA reads as TGTGCCAGCAGCTTAGTCGGGCGGGGGGCCCCCGGGGCGCAGTATTTT.

V gene TRBV27 combines with J gene TRBJ1-2; 11 bases map to TRBD1. In germline, CDR1 is MNHEY, CDR2 SMNVEV (reference sequence). The V segment lost 1 base and the J segment 5 bases; nucleotides outside the gene matches: 3. This CDR3 spans 15 amino acids. The CDR3 reads CASSLLGQGAYGYTF. The CDR3 nucleotides are TGTGCCAGCAGTTTATTAGGACAGGGGGCGTATGGCTACACCTTC.

The count of this clone is one. The chain is built from TRBV9 and TRBJ1-4; D is ambiguous. The CDR3 length is 15 residues. Per the germline V gene, CDR1 is SGDLS and CDR2 is YYNGEE. V gave up 3 bases and J gave up 0 bases, with 9 bases separating them. In DNA, the CDR3 is TGTGCCAGCAGCGCCGGAGCGACAACTAATGAAAAACTGTTTTTT. Encoded protein: CASSAGATTNEKLFF. The full variable domain, with the rest looked up from reference TRBV9 and TRBJ1-4, is DSGVTQTPKHLITATGQRVTLRCSPRSGDLSVYWYQQSLDQGLQFLIQYYNGEERAKGNILERFSAQQFPDLHSELNLSSLELGDSALYFCASSAGATTNEKLFFGSGTQLSVL.

The V gene is TRBV7-2, the J gene TRBJ2-1, with D possibly matching TRBD2 (6 bases). Trimming removed 5 bases at V and 6 bases at J, with 17 bases between. The CDR3 is 15 amino acids. CDR1 SGHTA and CDR2 FQGNSA come from the germline V gene. The chain's CDR3 is CASSQTGTGGNEQFF. The CDR3 DNA is TGTGCCAGCAGCCAAACCGGGACTGGGGGCAATGAGCAGTTCTTC. Complete variable domain (other parts from reference TRBV7-2 and TRBJ2-1): GAGVSQSPSNKVTEKGKDVELRCDPISGHTALYWYRQSLGQGLEFLIYFQGNSAPDKSGLPSDRFSAERTGGSVSTLTIQRTQQEDSAVYLCASSQTGTGGNEQFFGPGTRLTVL.

This clone was picked up a small number of times. CDR3 bases: TGTGCCAGCAGCCCGGGGGTGGGGCCGGATGGCTACACCTTC. Translation gives CASSPGVGPDGYTF. This rearrangement joins TRBV11-1 to TRBJ1-2; maybe TRBD1 (5 bases). The V end was cut by 5 bases, the J end by 6 bases, with 16 bases between. Germline CDR1 and CDR2: SGHAT and FQDESV (reference sequence). This CDR3 is 14 amino acids long.

V gene TRBV5-1 combines with J gene TRBJ1-1, with D possibly matching TRBD1 (6 bases). Germline lookup yields CDR1 SGHRS and CDR2 YFSETQ. The ends were cut back, 1 base at V and 5 bases at J, with 12 bases in the middle. The CDR3 length is 14 residues. CDR3: CASSLTRGGTEAFF. CDR3 DNA sequence: TGCGCCAGCAGCTTGACCAGGGGTGGGACTGAAGCTTTCTTT.

This sequence joins TRBV19 and TRBJ1-1, with a possible D match to TRBD1 (5 bases). The length of the CDR3 is 13 residues. With 3 bases removed from V and 4 bases from J, the gap between germline ends came to 9 bases. The V gene's germline CDR1 is LNHDA and CDR2 SQIVND (reference sequence). The CDR3 is CASSMETVTEAFF. CDR3 DNA: TGTGCCAGTAGTATGGAGACAGTCACTGAAGCTTTCTTT.

The chain recombines TRBV6-5 with TRBJ1-1; D is undetermined. V was trimmed by 6 bases and J by 4 bases, leaving 18 bases between them. Germline CDR1 is MNHEY and CDR2 is SVGAGI. This CDR3 is 15 amino acids long. The CDR3: CASRSRDGGGTEAFF. The CDR3 nucleotides read TGTGCCAGCAGATCCCGAGATGGAGGAGGCACTGAAGCTTTCTTT.

The chain employs TRBV5-1 and TRBJ2-5, with D maybe TRBD2 (7 bases). Germline CDR1 is SGHRS and CDR2 is YFSETQ. The CDR3 runs 14 residues. The V end lost 0 bases, the J end lost 7 bases, and 13 bases lay between the germline ends. CDR3 protein: CASSLDTGRGTQYF. For the CDR3, the DNA is TGCGCCAGCAGCTTGGATACAGGGAGGGGGACCCAGTACTTC.

The rearrangement uses TRBV6-6 and TRBJ2-2; tentatively, D is TRBD2 (6 bases). In germline, CDR1 is MNHNY, CDR2 SVGAGI (reference sequence). The ends were cut back, 5 bases at V and 2 bases at J, with 18 bases in the middle. This CDR3 has 17 residues. DNA for the CDR3: TGTGCCAGCAGTCCGATAGCGGACCCCTTTAACACCGGGGAGCTGTTTTTT. Translating gives CASSPIADPFNTGELFF.

This clone was detected only a few times. The chain uses TRBV18 and TRBJ2-1, with a tentative D call TRBD1 (6 bases). The germline V gene has CDR1 KGHSH and CDR2 LQKENI. V was clipped by 5 bases and J by 3 bases, with 8 bases between them. The CDR3 length is 13 residues. The CDR3 coding sequence is TGTGCCAGCTCAAAGGGACACTACAATGAGCAGTTCTTC. Protein product: CASSKGHYNEQFF. Full variable domain (missing parts from reference TRBV18 and TRBJ2-1): NAGVMQNPRHLVRRRGQEARLRCSPMKGHSHVYWYRQLPEEGLKFMVYLQKENIIDESGMPKERFSAEFPKEGPSILRIQQVVRGDSAAYFCASSKGHYNEQFFGPGTRLTVL.